This TCR beta chain came from a study of PD-L1 blockade in urothelial cancer. Time point meaning: pretreatment peripheral blood. Sample numbers ranged from 1 to 8 per patient, encompassing pretreatment and on-treatment collections. Sequencing was performed with immunoSEQ multiplex PCR; in TCRdb, only in-frame clones are kept and a portion is missing. The top ten clones hold 1.6% of a sample with 60,000 to 70,000 clones, approximately 80% of them seen once. Germline V gene lookup returns CDR1 GTSNPN and CDR2 SVGIG (reference sequence). The CDR3 contains 15 residues. Losses at the gene ends were 4 bases for V and 8 bases for J; bases not matched to a gene: 13. This clone was counted a few times.

This TCR came from a man in his 70s with urothelial cancer. V and J are TRBV30 and TRBJ2-1; 8 bases map to TRBD1. The material sequenced was PBMCs, taken around atezolizumab (anti-PD-L1) treatment. The CDR3 nucleotides read TGTGCCTGGATTTCGGACAGGGCGGTCGCGGATGAGCAGTTCTTC. It specifies CAWISDRAVADEQFF.